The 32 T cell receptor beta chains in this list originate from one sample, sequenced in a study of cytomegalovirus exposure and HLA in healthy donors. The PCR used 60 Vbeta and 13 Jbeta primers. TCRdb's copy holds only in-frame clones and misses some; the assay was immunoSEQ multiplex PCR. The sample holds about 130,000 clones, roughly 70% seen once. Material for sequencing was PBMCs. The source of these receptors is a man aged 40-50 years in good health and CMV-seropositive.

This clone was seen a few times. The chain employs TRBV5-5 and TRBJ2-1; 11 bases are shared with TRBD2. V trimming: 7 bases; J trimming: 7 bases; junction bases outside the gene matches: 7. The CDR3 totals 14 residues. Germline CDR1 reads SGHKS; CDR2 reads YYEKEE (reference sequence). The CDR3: CASGIAGGLNEQFF. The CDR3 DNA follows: TGTGCCAGCGGAATAGCGGGGGGGTTGAATGAGCAGTTCTTC.

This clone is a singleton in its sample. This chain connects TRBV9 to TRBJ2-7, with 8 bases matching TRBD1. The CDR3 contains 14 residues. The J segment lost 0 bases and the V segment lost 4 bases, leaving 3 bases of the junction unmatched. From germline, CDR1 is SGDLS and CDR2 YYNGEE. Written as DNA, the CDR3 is TGTGCCAGCAGCCCTCAGGGGGCCTCCTACGAGCAGTACTTC. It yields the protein CASSPQGASYEQYF. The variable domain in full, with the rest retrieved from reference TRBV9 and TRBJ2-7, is DSGVTQTPKHLITATGQRVTLRCSPRSGDLSVYWYQQSLDQGLQFLIQYYNGEERAKGNILERFSAQQFPDLHSELNLSSLELGDSALYFCASSPQGASYEQYFGPGTRLTVT.

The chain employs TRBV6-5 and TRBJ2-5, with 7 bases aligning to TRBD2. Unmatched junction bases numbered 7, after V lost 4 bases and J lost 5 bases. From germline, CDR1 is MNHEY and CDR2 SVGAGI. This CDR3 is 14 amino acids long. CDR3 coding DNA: TGTGCCAGCAGTTCCCTGATCGGGGGGGAGACCCAGTACTTC. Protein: CASSSLIGGETQYF.

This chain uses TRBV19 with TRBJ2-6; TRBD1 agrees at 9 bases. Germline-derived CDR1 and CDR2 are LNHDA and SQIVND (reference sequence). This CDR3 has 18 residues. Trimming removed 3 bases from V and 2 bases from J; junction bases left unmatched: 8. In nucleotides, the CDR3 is TGTGCCAGTAGTATTAAGGGACAGGGATCCCCTGGGGCCAACGTCCTGACTTTC. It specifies CASSIKGQGSPGANVLTF.

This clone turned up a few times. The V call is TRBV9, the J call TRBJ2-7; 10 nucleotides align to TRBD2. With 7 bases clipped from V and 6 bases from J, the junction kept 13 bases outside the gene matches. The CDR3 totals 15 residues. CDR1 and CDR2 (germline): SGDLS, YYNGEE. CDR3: CASAGISGRVSEQYF. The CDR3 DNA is TGTGCCAGCGCTGGTATCAGCGGGAGGGTTTCCGAGCAGTACTTC.

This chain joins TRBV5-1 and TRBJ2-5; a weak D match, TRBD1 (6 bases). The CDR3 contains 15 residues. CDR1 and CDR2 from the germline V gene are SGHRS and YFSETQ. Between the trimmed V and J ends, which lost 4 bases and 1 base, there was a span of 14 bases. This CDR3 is CASSLAGALQETQYF. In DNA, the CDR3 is TGCGCCAGCAGCCTCGCAGGGGCCCTCCAAGAGACCCAGTACTTC. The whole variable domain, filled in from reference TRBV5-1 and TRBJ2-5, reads KAGVTQTPRYLIKTRGQQVTLSCSPISGHRSVSWYQQTPGQGLQFLFEYFSETQRNKGNFPGRFSGRQFSNSRSEMNVSTLELGDSALYLCASSLAGALQETQYFGPGTRLLVL.

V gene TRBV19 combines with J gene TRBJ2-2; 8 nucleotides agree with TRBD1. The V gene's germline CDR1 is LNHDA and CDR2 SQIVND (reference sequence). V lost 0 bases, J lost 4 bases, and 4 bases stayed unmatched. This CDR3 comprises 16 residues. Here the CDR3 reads CASSIEQGVGTGELFF. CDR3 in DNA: TGTGCCAGTAGTATAGAACAGGGGGTAGGCACCGGGGAGCTGTTTTTT.

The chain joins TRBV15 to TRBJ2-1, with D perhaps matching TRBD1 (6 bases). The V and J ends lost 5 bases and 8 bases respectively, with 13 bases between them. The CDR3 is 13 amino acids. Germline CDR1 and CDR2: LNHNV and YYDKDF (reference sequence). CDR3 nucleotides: TGTGCCACCAGCCTTCGGACAGAGTATGAGCAGTTCTTC. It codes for CATSLRTEYEQFF.

The DNA of the CDR3 is TGTGCCAGGCCTAAAGGGCTAGGGGATGGCTACACCTTC. Residues: CARPKGLGDGYTF. The chain combines TRBV19 with TRBJ1-2; D may be TRBD1 (5 bases). V lost 9 bases to trimming and J lost 6 bases, with 17 bases between them. Germline loops: CDR1 LNHDA, CDR2 SQIVND (reference sequence). The CDR3 has 13 amino acids.

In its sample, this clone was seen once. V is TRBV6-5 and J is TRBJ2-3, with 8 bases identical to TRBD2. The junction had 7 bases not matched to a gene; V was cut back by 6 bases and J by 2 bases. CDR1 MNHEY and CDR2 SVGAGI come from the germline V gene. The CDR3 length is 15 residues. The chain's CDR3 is CASRRPGGDTDTQYF. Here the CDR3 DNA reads TGTGCCAGCAGAAGACCCGGGGGGGACACAGATACGCAGTATTTT.

The CDR3 DNA is TGTGCCTGGAAACAGGGAGTAGACTATGGCTACACCTTC. It is translated as CAWKQGVDYGYTF. This chain joins TRBV30 and TRBJ1-2; weak D call: TRBD1 (6 bases). V gave up 4 bases and J gave up 3 bases, with 12 bases separating them. The CDR3 contains 13 residues. Germline assignment: CDR1 GTSNPN and CDR2 SVGIG (reference sequence).

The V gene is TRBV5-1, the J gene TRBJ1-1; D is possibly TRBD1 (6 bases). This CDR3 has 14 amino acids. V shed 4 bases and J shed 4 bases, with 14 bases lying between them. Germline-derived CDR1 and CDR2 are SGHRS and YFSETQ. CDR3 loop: CASSRTSQGTEAFF. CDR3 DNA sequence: TGCGCCAGCAGCCGGACCTCACAGGGCACTGAAGCTTTCTTT. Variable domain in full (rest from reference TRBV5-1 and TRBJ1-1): KAGVTQTPRYLIKTRGQQVTLSCSPISGHRSVSWYQQTPGQGLQFLFEYFSETQRNKGNFPGRFSGRQFSNSRSEMNVSTLELGDSALYLCASSRTSQGTEAFFGQGTRLTVV.

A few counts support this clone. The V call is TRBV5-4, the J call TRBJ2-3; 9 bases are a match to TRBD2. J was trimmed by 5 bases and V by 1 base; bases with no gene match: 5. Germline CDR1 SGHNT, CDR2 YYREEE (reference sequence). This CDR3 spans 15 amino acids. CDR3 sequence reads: CASSLSLAGKDTQYF. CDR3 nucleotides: TGTGCCAGCAGCTTGAGCCTAGCGGGGAAAGATACGCAGTATTTT.

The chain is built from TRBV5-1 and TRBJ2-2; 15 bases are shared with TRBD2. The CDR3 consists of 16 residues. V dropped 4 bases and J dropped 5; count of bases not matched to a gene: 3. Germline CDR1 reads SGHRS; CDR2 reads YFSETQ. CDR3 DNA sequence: TGCGCCAGCAGCACCGGGACTAGCGGGGGGACCGGGGAGCTGTTTTTT. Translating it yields CASSTGTSGGTGELFF. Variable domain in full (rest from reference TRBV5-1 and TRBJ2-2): KAGVTQTPRYLIKTRGQQVTLSCSPISGHRSVSWYQQTPGQGLQFLFEYFSETQRNKGNFPGRFSGRQFSNSRSEMNVSTLELGDSALYLCASSTGTSGGTGELFFGEGSRLTVL.

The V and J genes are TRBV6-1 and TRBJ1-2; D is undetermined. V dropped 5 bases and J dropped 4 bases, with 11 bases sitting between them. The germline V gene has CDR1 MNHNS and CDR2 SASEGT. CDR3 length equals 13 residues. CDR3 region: CASSPSSRYGYTF. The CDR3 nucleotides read TGTGCCAGCAGTCCCAGTTCCCGCTATGGCTACACCTTC.

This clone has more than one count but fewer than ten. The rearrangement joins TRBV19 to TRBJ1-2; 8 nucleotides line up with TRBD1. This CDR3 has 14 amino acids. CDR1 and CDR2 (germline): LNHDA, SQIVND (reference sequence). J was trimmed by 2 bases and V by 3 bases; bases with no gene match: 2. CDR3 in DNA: TGTGCCAGTAGTATCGGGGACAGGAACTATGGCTACACCTTC. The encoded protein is CASSIGDRNYGYTF.

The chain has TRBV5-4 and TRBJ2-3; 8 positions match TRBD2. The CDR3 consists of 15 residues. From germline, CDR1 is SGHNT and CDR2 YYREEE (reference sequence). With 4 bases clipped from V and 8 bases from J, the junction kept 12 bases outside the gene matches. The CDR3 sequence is CASSLLAGVVGTQYF. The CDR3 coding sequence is TGTGCCAGCAGCCTCCTAGCGGGTGTCGTTGGTACGCAGTATTTT.

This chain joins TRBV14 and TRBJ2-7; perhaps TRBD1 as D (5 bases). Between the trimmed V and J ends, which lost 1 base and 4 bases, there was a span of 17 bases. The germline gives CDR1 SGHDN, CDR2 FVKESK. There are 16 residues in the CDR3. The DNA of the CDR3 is TGTGCCAGCAGCCAAGGGGCACCTGGACATGGTTACGAGCAGTACTTC. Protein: CASSQGAPGHGYEQYF.

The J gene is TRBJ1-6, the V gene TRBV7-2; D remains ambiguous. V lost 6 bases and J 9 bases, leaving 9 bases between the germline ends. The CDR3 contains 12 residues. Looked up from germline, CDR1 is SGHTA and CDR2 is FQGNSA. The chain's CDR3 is CASSLPGSPLHF. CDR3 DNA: TGTGCCAGCAGTCTCCCAGGTTCACCCCTCCACTTT.

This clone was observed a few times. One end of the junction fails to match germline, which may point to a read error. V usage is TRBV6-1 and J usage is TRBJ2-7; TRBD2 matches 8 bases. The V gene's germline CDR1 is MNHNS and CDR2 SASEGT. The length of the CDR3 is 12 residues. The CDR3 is CASRRGDYEQYF. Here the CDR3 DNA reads TGTGCGAGCAGGCGGGGGGACTACGAGCAGTACTTC.

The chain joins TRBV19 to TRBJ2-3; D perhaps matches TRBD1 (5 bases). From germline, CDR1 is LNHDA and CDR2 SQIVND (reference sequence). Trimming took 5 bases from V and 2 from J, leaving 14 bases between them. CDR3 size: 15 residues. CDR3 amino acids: CASSPLRQTTDTQYF. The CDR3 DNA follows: TGTGCCAGTAGTCCACTTAGACAGACCACAGATACGCAGTATTTT.

CDR3 residues: CASTPTNPYVGAKNIQYF. In DNA, the CDR3 is TGTGCCAGCACCCCTACGAACCCTTACGTCGGGGCCAAAAACATTCAGTACTTC. The J gene is TRBJ2-4, the V gene TRBV27, with D unresolved. V dropped 7 bases and J dropped 1 base, with 23 bases sitting between them. CDR1 and CDR2 from the germline V gene are MNHEY and SMNVEV (reference sequence). This CDR3 has 18 amino acids.

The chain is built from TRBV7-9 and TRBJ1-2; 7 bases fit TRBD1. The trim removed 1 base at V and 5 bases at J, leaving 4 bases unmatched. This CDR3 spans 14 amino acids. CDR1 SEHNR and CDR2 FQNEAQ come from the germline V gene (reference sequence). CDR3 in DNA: TGTGCCAGCAGCTTAGGGGACAGTGCTTATGGCTACACCTTC. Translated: CASSLGDSAYGYTF.

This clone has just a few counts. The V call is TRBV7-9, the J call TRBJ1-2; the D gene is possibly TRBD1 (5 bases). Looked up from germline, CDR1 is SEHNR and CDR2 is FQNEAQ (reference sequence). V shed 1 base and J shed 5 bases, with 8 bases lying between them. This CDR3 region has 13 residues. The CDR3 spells CASSLEGKYGYTF. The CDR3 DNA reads TGTGCCAGCAGCTTAGAGGGGAAATATGGCTACACCTTC. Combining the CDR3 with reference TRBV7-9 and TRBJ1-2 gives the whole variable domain DTGVSQNPRHKITKRGQNVTFRCDPISEHNRLYWYRQTLGQGPEFLTYFQNEAQLEKSRLLSDRFSAERPKGSFSTLEIQRTEQGDSAMYLCASSLEGKYGYTFGSGTRLTVV.

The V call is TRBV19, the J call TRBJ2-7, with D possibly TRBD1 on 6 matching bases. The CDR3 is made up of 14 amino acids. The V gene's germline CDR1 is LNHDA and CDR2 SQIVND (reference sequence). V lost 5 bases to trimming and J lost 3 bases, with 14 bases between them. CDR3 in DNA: TGTGCCAGTAGTGCCAACAGGGTTGGCTACGAGCAGTACTTC. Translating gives CASSANRVGYEQYF.

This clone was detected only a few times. CDR3 amino acids: CASSNPSSGGAETQYF. In DNA form, the CDR3 reads TGCGCCAGCAGTAACCCGAGCAGCGGGGGGGCCGAGACCCAGTACTTC. The chain has TRBV5-1 and TRBJ2-5, with 10 positions matching TRBD2. The germline CDR1 and CDR2 sequences are SGHRS and YFSETQ. The CDR3 contains 16 residues. V trimming: 5 bases; J trimming: 5 bases; junction bases outside the gene matches: 12.

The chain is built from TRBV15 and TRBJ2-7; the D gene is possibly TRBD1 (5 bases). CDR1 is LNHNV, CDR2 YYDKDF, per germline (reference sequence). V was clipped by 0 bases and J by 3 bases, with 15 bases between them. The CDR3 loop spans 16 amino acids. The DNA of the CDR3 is TGTGCCACCAGCAGAGATAAGGGGTATTCCGGCTACGAGCAGTACTTC. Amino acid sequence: CATSRDKGYSGYEQYF.

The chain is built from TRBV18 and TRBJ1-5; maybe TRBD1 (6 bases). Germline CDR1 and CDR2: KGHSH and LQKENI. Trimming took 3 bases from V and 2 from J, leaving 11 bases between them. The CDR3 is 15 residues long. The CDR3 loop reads CASSPIRGGNQPQHF. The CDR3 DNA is TGTGCCAGCTCACCGATCAGGGGAGGCAATCAGCCCCAGCATTTT.

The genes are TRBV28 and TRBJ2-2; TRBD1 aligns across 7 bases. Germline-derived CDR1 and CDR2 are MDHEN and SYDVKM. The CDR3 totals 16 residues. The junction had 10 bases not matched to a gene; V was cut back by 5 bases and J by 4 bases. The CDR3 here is CASSPNRGVRTGELFF. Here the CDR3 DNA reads TGTGCCAGCAGTCCGAACAGGGGCGTACGCACCGGGGAGCTGTTTTTT.

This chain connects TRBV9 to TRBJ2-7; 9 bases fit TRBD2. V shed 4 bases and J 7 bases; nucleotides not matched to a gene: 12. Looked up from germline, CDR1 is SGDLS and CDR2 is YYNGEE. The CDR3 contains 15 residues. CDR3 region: CASSPYIAGAAEQYF. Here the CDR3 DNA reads TGTGCCAGCAGCCCCTATATAGCGGGAGCAGCTGAGCAGTACTTC.

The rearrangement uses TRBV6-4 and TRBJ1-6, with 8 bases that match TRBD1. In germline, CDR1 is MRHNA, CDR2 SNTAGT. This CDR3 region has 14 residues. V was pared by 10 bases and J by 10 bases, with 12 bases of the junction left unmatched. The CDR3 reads CATAATGVNSPLHF. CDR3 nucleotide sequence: TGTGCCACCGCTGCGACAGGGGTCAACTCACCCCTCCACTTT.

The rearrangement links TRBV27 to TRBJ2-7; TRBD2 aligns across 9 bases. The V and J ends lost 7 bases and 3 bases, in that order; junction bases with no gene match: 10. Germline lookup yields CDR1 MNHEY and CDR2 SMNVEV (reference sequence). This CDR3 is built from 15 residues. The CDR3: CASTAWGSGSYEQYF. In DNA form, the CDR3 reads TGTGCCAGCACCGCGTGGGGTAGCGGGAGCTACGAGCAGTACTTC.